The T cell receptor beta chain described here comes from a study of CD8+ T cells in alopecia areata. About this clone itself: The antigen is undetermined.

Treatment reported: oral pan-JAK inhibitor, 5-10 mg twice daily. The study team obtained lesional scalp punch biopsies and peripheral blood from alopecia areata patients. Sequencing relied on a cDNA template that was reverse transcribed from extracted RNA. The data were produced by immunoSEQ multiplex PCR, yet TCRdb's version contains in-frame clones alone and is incomplete. The sample shows 200,000 to 250,000 clones, roughly two fifths of them seen only once. Germline V CDR1 and CDR2: MNHEY, SMNVEV (reference sequence). The CDR3 is 15 residues long. Between the trimmed V and J ends, which lost 4 bases and 2 bases, there was a span of 14 bases. Overall study results and limits: Both scalp clonality and the expanded CD8+ clones among the top 100 showed a significant decrease with tofacitinib.

The TCR sequence derives from a human donor with alopecia areata. The chain joins TRBV27 to TRBJ2-5; D remains ambiguous. The sequenced sample was CD4+ T cells sorted from blood, obtained around week 30, from a patient treated with tofacitinib. The CDR3 coding sequence is TGTGCCAGCAGTTCCCCCTCCCTTGGACAAGAGACCCAGTACTTC. Amino acids: CASSSPSLGQETQYF.